This TCR beta chain stems from a study of T cell clusters in autoimmune cytopenias. TRB was amplified from roughly 250 ng of peripheral blood genomic DNA per sample. Germline V lookup: CDR1 SGHVS, CDR2 FNYEAQ. The CDR3 extends over 15 amino acids. TRB was amplified by touch-down multiplex PCR, primer pools A and B combined. Using the multiplex PCR reads, TCRdb records one entry per CDR3 protein without DNA. Its listing shows about 8,800 distinct CDR3 sequences. Input material: peripheral blood. The chain links TRBV7-6 to TRBJ2-2; TCRdb's D call of TRBD1 is untestable without DNA. This sequence originates from a human donor with an autoimmune cytopenia or autoimmune hepatitis (not recorded which). CDR3 amino acids: CASSGQGSATGELFF.